A selection of T cell receptor beta chains follows, all from one sample in a study of T-cell reconstitution after alpha-beta-depleted transplantation in children. One entry per CDR3 protein, called by TCRdb with MiXCR from the PCR reads. The table includes around 71,000 distinct CDR3 sequences, roughly 6.6% detected once. The specimen comprised PBMCs from the stem cell graft donor, sampled from the stem cell graft. Receptors were obtained from a human donor who donated a stem cell graft to a child with acute lymphoblastic leukemia. The CDR3 runs from the conserved cysteine through the conserved F or W. A D gene is named only where the DNA matches it firmly. Some rows have no size entry. The others give once, few or many, or a class for an expanded clone.

v_call	clone_size	d_call	j_call	cdr3_aa	cdr3_nt
TRBV12-3/TRBV12-4	many	NA	TRBJ1-6	CASAWTENNSPLHF	TGTGCCAGCGCCTGGACAGAAAATAATTCACCCCTCCACTTT
TRBV6-5	many	TRBD1	TRBJ1-2	CASSPQGTNYGYTF	TGTGCCAGCAGTCCACAGGGGACTAACTATGGCTACACCTTC
TRBV6-5	NA	TRBD1	TRBJ1-1	CASSSQTGSTEAFF	TGTGCCAGCAGTTCCCAGACAGGGTCCACTGAAGCTTTCTTT
TRBV6-1	NA	TRBD2	TRBJ2-3	CASSEVRTSPDTQYF	TGTGCCAGCAGTGAAGTCCGGACTAGCCCAGATACGCAGTATTTT
TRBV5-1	many	NA	TRBJ2-3	CASKGVRTDTQYF	TGCGCCAGCAAGGGGGTCCGCACAGATACGCAGTATTTT
TRBV14	many	NA	TRBJ2-3	CASSQRTVATDTQYF	TGTGCCAGCAGCCAAAGGACGGTAGCTACAGATACGCAGTATTTT
TRBV19	NA	NA	TRBJ1-1	CASSIGVADEAFF	TGTGCCAGTAGTATTGGGGTAGCAGACGAAGCTTTCTTT
TRBV5-1	many	NA	TRBJ2-1	CASGEIVRFF	TGCGCCAGCGGAGAGATAGTGCGGTTCTTC
TRBV20-1	NA	NA	TRBJ1-1	CSAKRDRIGVQQTNTEAFF	TGCAGTGCTAAAAGAGATCGTATAGGGGTCCAACAAACGAACACTGAAGCTTTCTTT
TRBV19	NA	NA	TRBJ1-5	CASSRQINQPQHF	TGTGCCAGTAGCCGACAGATCAATCAGCCCCAGCATTTT
TRBV10-3	many	TRBD1	TRBJ2-2	CAITGQLTGELFF	TGTGCCATCACGGGACAGCTCACCGGGGAGCTGTTTTTT
TRBV7-2	many	TRBD2	TRBJ2-1	CASSLRREGEQFF	TGTGCCAGCAGCTTAAGGCGGGAGGGTGAGCAGTTCTTC
TRBV12-3/TRBV12-4	NA	NA	TRBJ2-4	CASSFGQSLGENIQYF	TGTGCCAGCAGTTTCGGGCAGTCCCTGGGGGAAAACATTCAGTACTTC
TRBV7-9	few	NA	TRBJ2-1	CASSSPPSSYNEQFF	TGTGCCAGCAGCTCCCCGCCAAGCTCCTACAATGAGCAGTTCTTC
TRBV27	many	NA	TRBJ2-1	CASSLSESSYNEQFF	TGTGCCAGCAGTTTATCTGAAAGCTCCTACAATGAGCAGTTCTTC
TRBV20-1	many	NA	TRBJ2-7	CSASWGGRSYEQYF	TGCAGTGCTTCGTGGGGCGGTCGGTCCTACGAGCAGTACTTC
TRBV3-1	NA	NA	TRBJ2-1	CASSQERGAGYNEQFF	TGTGCCAGCAGCCAAGAACGGGGGGCAGGCTACAATGAGCAGTTCTTC
TRBV29-1	many	NA	TRBJ2-7	CSVVVSSYEQYF	TGCAGCGTTGTTGTCAGTTCCTACGAGCAGTACTTC
TRBV5-1	many	NA	TRBJ2-7	CASSLVAGSNEQYF	TGCGCCAGCAGCTTGGTGGCAGGGAGCAACGAGCAGTACTTC
TRBV10-3	many	NA	TRBJ2-7	CAISTTGDQQYF	TGTGCCATCAGTACTACTGGGGACCAGCAGTACTTC
TRBV6-1	NA	TRBD2	TRBJ2-7	CASSEQAGASYERYF	TGTGCCAGCAGTGAACAAGCGGGAGCCTCCTACGAGCGGTACTTC
TRBV7-8	many	NA	TRBJ2-5	CASSFPGASGQETQYF	TGTGCCAGCAGCTTTCCCGGAGCGAGCGGCCAAGAGACCCAGTACTTC
TRBV27	few	NA	TRBJ1-6	CASSSQGFSSPLHF	TGTGCCAGCAGCTCACAGGGATTTAGTTCACCCCTCCACTTT
TRBV20-1	few	TRBD2	TRBJ2-5	CSARPQAGGPQYF	TGCAGTGCCAGGCCACAAGCGGGAGGGCCCCAGTACTTC
TRBV7-9	many	NA	TRBJ2-1	CASSGSAAGAQDNEQFF	TGTGCCAGCAGCGGCTCGGCGGCAGGGGCGCAAGACAATGAGCAGTTCTTC
TRBV12-3/TRBV12-4	many	NA	TRBJ1-2	CASSLPGGPGYTF	TGTGCCAGCAGTCTCCCGGGAGGTCCCGGCTACACCTTC
TRBV24-1	many	NA	TRBJ2-3	CATSGSPGSDTQYF	TGTGCCACCAGTGGTTCCCCCGGGTCAGATACGCAGTATTTT
TRBV12-3/TRBV12-4	many	NA	TRBJ1-3	CASSFGWRASGNTIYF	TGTGCCAGCAGTTTTGGGTGGCGGGCCTCTGGAAACACCATATATTTT
TRBV7-2	many	NA	TRBJ1-6	CASSLGPYNSPLHF	TGTGCCAGCAGCTTAGGCCCCTATAATTCACCCCTCCACTTT
TRBV27	many	NA	TRBJ1-6	CASSFAGESSPLHF	TGTGCCAGCAGTTTTGCAGGGGAAAGTTCACCCCTCCACTTT
TRBV12-3/TRBV12-4	many	TRBD2	TRBJ2-2	CANRGRGNTGELFF	TGTGCCAACCGAGGGAGGGGAAACACCGGGGAGCTGTTTTTT
TRBV20-1	few	NA	TRBJ2-1	CSARAAASYNEQFF	TGCAGTGCTAGAGCTGCGGCCTCCTACAATGAGCAGTTCTTC
TRBV6-1	many	TRBD1	TRBJ2-6	CASSGQGRANVLTF	TGTGCCAGCAGTGGACAGGGACGGGCCAACGTCCTGACTTTC
TRBV6-5	NA	TRBD1	TRBJ1-4	CASSYNRGPVREKLFF	TGTGCCAGCAGTTACAACAGGGGCCCAGTCCGGGAAAAACTGTTTTTT
TRBV29-1	few	NA	TRBJ2-1	CSVPTGRNEQFF	TGCAGCGTCCCGACAGGGAGGAATGAGCAGTTCTTC
TRBV3-1	many	TRBD2	TRBJ2-1	CASSQATSGGNEQFF	TGTGCCAGCAGCCAAGCTACTAGCGGGGGGAATGAGCAGTTCTTC
TRBV20-1	many	NA	TRBJ1-4	CSAGRTGGEKLFF	TGCAGTGCGGGGAGAACAGGAGGGGAAAAACTGTTTTTT
TRBV25-1	many	TRBD2	TRBJ2-7	CASSELSGRTIYEQYF	TGTGCCAGCAGTGAACTCAGCGGGAGGACTATTTACGAGCAGTACTTC
TRBV7-6	NA	TRBD2	TRBJ2-2	CASSFGTITGELFF	TGTGCCAGCAGCTTCGGGACTATCACCGGGGAGCTGTTTTTT
TRBV5-8	few	NA	TRBJ2-2	CASSLVRAGTGELFF	TGTGCCAGCAGCTTGGTTAGGGCGGGCACCGGGGAGCTGTTTTTT
TRBV2	NA	TRBD2	TRBJ2-1	CTSCPSGSSYNEQFF	TGTACCAGCTGTCCCAGCGGGAGCTCCTACAATGAGCAGTTCTTC
TRBV20-1	many	TRBD1	TRBJ1-1	CSARSQGEGTEAFF	TGCAGTGCTAGATCACAGGGGGAAGGGACTGAAGCTTTCTTT
TRBV7-2	many	TRBD1	TRBJ2-7	CASSPRTGANEQYF	TGTGCCAGCAGCCCGCGGACAGGGGCCAACGAGCAGTACTTC
TRBV7-9	few	NA	TRBJ1-2	CASSFGQTYGYTF	TGTGCCAGCAGCTTCGGACAGACCTATGGCTACACCTTC
TRBV6-1	many	NA	TRBJ1-1	CASSEAPYRSMNTEAFF	TGTGCCAGCAGTGAAGCGCCTTACCGGAGCATGAACACTGAAGCTTTCTTT
TRBV12-3/TRBV12-4	few	TRBD1	TRBJ1-6	CASRIDRGNSPLHF	TGTGCCAGCAGAATCGACAGGGGAAATTCACCCCTCCACTTT
TRBV6-5	many	NA	TRBJ2-1	CASSNLNEQFF	TGTGCCAGCAGCAACCTTAATGAGCAGTTCTTC
TRBV28	once	NA	TRBJ2-5	CASSRPQGTTTETQYF	TGTGCCAGCAGCCGACCTCAGGGGACTACGACGGAGACCCAGTACTTC
TRBV5-4	NA	NA	TRBJ2-2	CASRTSGNTGELFF	TGTGCCAGCAGGACTTCTGGGAACACCGGGGAGCTGTTTTTT
TRBV12-3/TRBV12-4	many	NA	TRBJ1-2	CASVDASRVYGYTF	TGTGCCAGCGTGGACGCAAGTCGGGTCTATGGCTACACCTTC